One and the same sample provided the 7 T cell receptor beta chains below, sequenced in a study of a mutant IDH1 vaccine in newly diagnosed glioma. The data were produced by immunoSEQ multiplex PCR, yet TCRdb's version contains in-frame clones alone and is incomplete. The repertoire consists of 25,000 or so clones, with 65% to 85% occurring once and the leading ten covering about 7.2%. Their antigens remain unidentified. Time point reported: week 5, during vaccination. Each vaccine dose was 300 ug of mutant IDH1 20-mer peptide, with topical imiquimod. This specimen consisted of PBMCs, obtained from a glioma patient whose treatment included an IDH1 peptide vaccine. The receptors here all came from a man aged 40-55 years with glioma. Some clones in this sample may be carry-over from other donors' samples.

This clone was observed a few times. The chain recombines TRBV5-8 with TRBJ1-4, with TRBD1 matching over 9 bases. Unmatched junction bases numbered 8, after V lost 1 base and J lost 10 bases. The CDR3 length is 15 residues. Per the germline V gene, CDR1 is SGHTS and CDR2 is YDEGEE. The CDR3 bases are TGTGCCAGCAGCTTGACCTGGGACAGGGTCGGAAAACTGTTTTTT. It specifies CASSLTWDRVGKLFF.

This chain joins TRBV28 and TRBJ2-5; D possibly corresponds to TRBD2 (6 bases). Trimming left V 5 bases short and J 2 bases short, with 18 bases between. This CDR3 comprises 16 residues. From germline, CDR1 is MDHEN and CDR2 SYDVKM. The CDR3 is CASSPPRGREQETQYF. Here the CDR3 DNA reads TGTGCCAGCAGTCCGCCGCGGGGCAGGGAGCAAGAGACCCAGTACTTC.

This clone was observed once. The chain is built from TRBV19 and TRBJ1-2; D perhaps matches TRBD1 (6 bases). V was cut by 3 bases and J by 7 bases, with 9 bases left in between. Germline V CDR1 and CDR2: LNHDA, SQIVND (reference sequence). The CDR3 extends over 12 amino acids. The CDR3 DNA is TGTGCCAGTAGTATTGGGACATTTGGCTACACCTTC. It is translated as CASSIGTFGYTF.

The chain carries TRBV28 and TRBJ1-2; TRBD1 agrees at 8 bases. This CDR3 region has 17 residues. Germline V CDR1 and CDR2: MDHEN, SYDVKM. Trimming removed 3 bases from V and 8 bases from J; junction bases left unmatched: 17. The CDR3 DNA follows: TGTGCCAGCAGTTTTATTTTGAGTCGGCAGGGGGCACGGGGCTACACCTTC. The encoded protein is CASSFILSRQGARGYTF.

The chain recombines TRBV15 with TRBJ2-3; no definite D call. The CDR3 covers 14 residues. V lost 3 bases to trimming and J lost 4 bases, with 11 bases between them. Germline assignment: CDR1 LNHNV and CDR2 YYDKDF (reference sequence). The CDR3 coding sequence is TGTGCCACCAGCAGGGGAATAGTTGCAGATACGCAGTATTTT. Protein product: CATSRGIVADTQYF. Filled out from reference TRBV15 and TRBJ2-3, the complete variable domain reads DAMVIQNPRYQVTQFGKPVTLSCSQTLNHNVMYWYQQKSSQAPKLLFHYYDKDFNNEADTPDNFQSRRPNTSFCFLDIRSPGLGDTAMYLCATSRGIVADTQYFGPGTRLTVL.

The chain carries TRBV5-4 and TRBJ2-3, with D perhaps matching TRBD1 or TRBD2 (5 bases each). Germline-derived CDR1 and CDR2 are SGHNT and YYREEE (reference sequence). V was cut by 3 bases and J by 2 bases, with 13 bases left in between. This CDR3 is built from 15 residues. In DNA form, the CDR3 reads TGTGCCAGCAGCTCCCCGGGACCCCACACAGATACGCAGTATTTT. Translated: CASSSPGPHTDTQYF.

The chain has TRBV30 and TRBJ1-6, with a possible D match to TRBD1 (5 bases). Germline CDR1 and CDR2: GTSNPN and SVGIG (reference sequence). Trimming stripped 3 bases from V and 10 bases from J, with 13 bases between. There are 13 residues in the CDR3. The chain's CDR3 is CAWRSGGDSPLHF. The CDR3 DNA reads TGTGCCTGGAGGAGTGGGGGAGACTCACCCCTCCACTTT.